This record covers a single T cell receptor (beta chain). The data derive from a study of shared clonotypes between healthy human individuals. Study in general: Donors had three CD4 naive, three CD4 memory, two CD8 naive and one CD8 memory plate apiece.

Trimming removed 1 base at V and 4 bases at J, with 9 bases between. CDR1 is LNHNV and CDR2 is YYDKDF in the germline V gene (reference sequence). The CDR3 has 14 residues. Here immunoSEQ multiplex PCR was the method, and the copy in TCRdb shows in-frame clones only, minus some. The sample lists about 2.3 million clones; just under 95% were seen once. The rearrangement uses TRBV15 and TRBJ2-3; D call uncertain. Sequenced sample: naive CD4+ T cells from PBMCs. The subset here: CD45RA+ positively selected. The sequence derives from a man aged 18 to 29 in good health. Some clones in this sample may be carry-over from other donors' samples. The CDR3 protein is CATSRGVESDTQYF. The DNA for the CDR3 is TGTGCCACCAGCAGAGGAGTGGAATCAGATACGCAGTATTTT. The complete variable domain, with remaining parts taken from reference TRBV15 and TRBJ2-3, reads DAMVIQNPRYQVTQFGKPVTLSCSQTLNHNVMYWYQQKSSQAPKLLFHYYDKDFNNEADTPDNFQSRRPNTSFCFLDIRSPGLGDTAMYLCATSRGVESDTQYFGPGTRLTVL.